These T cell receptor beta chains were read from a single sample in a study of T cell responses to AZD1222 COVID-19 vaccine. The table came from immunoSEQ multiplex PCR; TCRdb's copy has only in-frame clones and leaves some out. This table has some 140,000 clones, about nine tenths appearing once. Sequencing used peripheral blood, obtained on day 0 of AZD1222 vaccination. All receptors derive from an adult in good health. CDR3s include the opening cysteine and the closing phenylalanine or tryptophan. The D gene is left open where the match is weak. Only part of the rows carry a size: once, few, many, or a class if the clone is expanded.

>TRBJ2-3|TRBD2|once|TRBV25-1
TGTGCCAGCAGTGAATCGGGGGGGGCAGATACGCAGTATTTT
CASSESGGADTQYF
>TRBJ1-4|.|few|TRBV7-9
TGTGCCAGCAGTCAAATTGCAACTAATGAAAAACTGTTTTTT
CASSQIATNEKLFF
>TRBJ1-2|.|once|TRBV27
TGTGCCAGCACTAACACCCCTGTGGGGAACTATGGCTACACCTTC
CASTNTPVGNYGYTF
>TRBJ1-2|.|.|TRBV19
TGTGCCAGTTGGAGGGGTATCTATGGCTACACCTTC
CASWRGIYGYTF
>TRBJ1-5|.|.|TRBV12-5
TGTGCTAGTGGTTTGGTACGGGATCAGCCCCAGCATTTT
CASGLVRDQPQHF
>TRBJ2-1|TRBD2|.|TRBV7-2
TGTGCCAGCAGCTCCAGGACTAGCGGGGCGGTTGAGCAGTTCTTC
CASSSRTSGAVEQFF
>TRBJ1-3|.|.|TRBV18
TGTGCCAGCTCACCACCGGACAACTCTGGAAACACCATATATTTT
CASSPPDNSGNTIYF
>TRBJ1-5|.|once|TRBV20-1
TGCAGTGCTACAGTTTCGGGGCCCCAGCATTTT
CSATVSGPQHF
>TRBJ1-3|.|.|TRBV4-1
TGCGCCAGCAGCCAAGAACACCGCGAAGCTGGAAACACCATATATTTT
CASSQEHREAGNTIYF
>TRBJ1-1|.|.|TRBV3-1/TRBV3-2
TGTGCCAGCAGCCAAGACTTTCTCGCAGTCACTGAAGCTTTCTTT
CASSQDFLAVTEAFF
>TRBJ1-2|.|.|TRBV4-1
TGCGCCAGCAGCCAAGATTGGAGGAGAGTCAACTATGGCTACACCTTC
CASSQDWRRVNYGYTF
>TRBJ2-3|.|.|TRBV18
TGTGCCAGCTCACCACAGGACACAAGCACAGATACGCAGTATTTT
CASSPQDTSTDTQYF
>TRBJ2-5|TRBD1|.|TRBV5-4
TGTGCCAGCAGCCAGAGGACAGGACAACAAGAGACCCAGTACTTC
CASSQRTGQQETQYF
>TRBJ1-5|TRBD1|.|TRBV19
TGTGCCAGTAGTATGTGGGCAGGGGGGCGCAATCAGCCCCAGCATTTT
CASSMWAGGRNQPQHF
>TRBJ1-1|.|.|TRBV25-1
TGTGCCAGCAGTGAATCGGCAGGCCGGGGGGGCACTGAAGCTTTCTTT
CASSESAGRGGTEAFF
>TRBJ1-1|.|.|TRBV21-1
TGTGCCAGCTCCTCGCGGGTGGGGACTGAAGCTTTCTTT
CASSSRVGTEAFF
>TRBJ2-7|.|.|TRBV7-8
TGTGCCAGCAGCTTGCAAGGGTTCTCCTACGAGCAGTACTTC
CASSLQGFSYEQYF
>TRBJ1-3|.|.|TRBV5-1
TGCGCCAGCAGCTTTGGGCAGGGTGCTGGAAACACCATATATTTT
CASSFGQGAGNTIYF
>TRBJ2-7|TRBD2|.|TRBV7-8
TGTGCCAGCAGCTTTAGCGGGGACTTATACGAGCAGTACTTC
CASSFSGDLYEQYF
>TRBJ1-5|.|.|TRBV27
TGTGCCAGCAGTTTCGGGGTATATCAGCCCCAGCATTTT
CASSFGVYQPQHF
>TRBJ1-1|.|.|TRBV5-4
TGTGCCAGCAGCTTGCCGGCAGGGTGGGATGCTTTCTTT
CASSLPAGWDAFF
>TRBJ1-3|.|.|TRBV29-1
TGCAGCGTTACTGGCTCTGGAAACACCATATATTTT
CSVTGSGNTIYF
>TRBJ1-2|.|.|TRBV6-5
TGTGCCAGCATTGGGGCAGGGGCTATCTATGGCTACACCTTC
CASIGAGAIYGYTF
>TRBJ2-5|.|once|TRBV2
TGTGCCAGCAGTGAATTCAATTCAAAGGAAGAGACCCAGTACTTC
CASSEFNSKEETQYF
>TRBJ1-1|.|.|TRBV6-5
TGTGCCAGCAGTTACCTCCTCGGGGACACGCGGGCTTTCTTT
CASSYLLGDTRAFF
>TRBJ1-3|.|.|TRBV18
TGTGCCAGCTCACCACAGGGGACGAGCTCTGGAAACACCATATATTTT
CASSPQGTSSGNTIYF
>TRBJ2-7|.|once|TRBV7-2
TGTGCCAGCAGCTTAGCGCGGGACTCTACCGAGCAGTACTTC
CASSLARDSTEQYF
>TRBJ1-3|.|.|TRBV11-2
TGTGCCAGCAGCTCCCAGGGATCTGGAAACACCATATATTTT
CASSSQGSGNTIYF
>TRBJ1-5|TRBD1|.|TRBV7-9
TGTGCCAGCAGCTCGGGGACAGTCCGCAGTCAGCCCCAGCATTTT
CASSSGTVRSQPQHF
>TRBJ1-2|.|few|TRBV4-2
TGTGCCAGCAGCCAAGAAGCGGCGGGACCCTATGGCTACACCTTC
CASSQEAAGPYGYTF
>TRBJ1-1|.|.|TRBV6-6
TGTGCCAGCAGTAAATCACAGGGACCGGGAACTGAAGCTTTCTTT
CASSKSQGPGTEAFF
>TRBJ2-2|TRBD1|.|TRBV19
TGTGCCAGCAGACTTGGACAGGGGGTATCCGGGGAGCTGTTTTTT
CASRLGQGVSGELFF
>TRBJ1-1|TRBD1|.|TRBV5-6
TGTGCCAGCAGCGAGTCCGGGACAGGAGTGAACACTGAAGCTTTCTTT
CASSESGTGVNTEAFF
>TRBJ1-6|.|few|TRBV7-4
TGTGCCAGCAGCCCAAGTCGGCGGTGGAATTCACCCCTCCACTTT
CASSPSRRWNSPLHF
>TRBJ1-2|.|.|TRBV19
TGTGCCAGTAGTATGCCCGGGGAACTCTGGGGCTACACCTTC
CASSMPGELWGYTF
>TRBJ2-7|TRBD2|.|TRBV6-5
TGTGCCAGCAGAAGCTCTAGCGGGGGGTGGAACGAGCAGTACTTC
CASRSSSGGWNEQYF
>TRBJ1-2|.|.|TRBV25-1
TGTGCCAGCATGGGTCATGGCTACACCTTC
CASMGHGYTF
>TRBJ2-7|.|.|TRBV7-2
TGTGCCAGCAGCTTACATAGATCCCCATCCTACGAGCAGTACTTC
CASSLHRSPSYEQYF
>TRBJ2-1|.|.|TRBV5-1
TGCGCCAGCAGCGCAGACACCTCCTACAATGAGCAGTTCTTC
CASSADTSYNEQFF
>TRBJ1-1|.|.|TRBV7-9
TGTGCCAGCAGCTTCGGACTGACGAACACTGAAGCTTTCTTT
CASSFGLTNTEAFF
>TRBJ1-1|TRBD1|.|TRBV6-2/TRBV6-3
TGTGCCAGCAGTATAACCTACAGGGGCACTGAAGCTTTCTTT
CASSITYRGTEAFF
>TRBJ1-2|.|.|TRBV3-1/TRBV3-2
TGTGCCAGCAGCCAAGAAGGTCCCGCAGGAGCCTATGGCTACACCTTC
CASSQEGPAGAYGYTF
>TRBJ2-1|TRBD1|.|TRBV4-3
TGCGCCAGCAGCCTGGCCTTACAGGGGCGTGAGCAGTTCTTC
CASSLALQGREQFF
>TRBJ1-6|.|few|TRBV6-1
TGTGCCAGCAGTGAAGCGCCCCTTAATTCACCCCTCCACTTT
CASSEAPLNSPLHF
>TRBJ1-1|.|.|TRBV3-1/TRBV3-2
TGTGCCAGCAGCCAAGATCTTAGTCGGGGCACTGAAGCTTTCTTT
CASSQDLSRGTEAFF
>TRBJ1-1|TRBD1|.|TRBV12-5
TGTGCTAGTGCCCCGCGGCGGACAGGGGAAATGAACACTGAAGCTTTCTTT
CASAPRRTGEMNTEAFF
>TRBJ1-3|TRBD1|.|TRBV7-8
TGTGCCAGCAGCCCGACAGGGGTCGGAAACACCATATATTTT
CASSPTGVGNTIYF
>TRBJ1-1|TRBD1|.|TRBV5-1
TGCGCCAGCAGCTTGGGACAGGGCTCCAACACTGAAGCTTTCTTT
CASSLGQGSNTEAFF
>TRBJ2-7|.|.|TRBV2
TGTGCCAGCAGGCTCCCCCTGGGGAGCTCCTACGAGCAGTACTTC
CASRLPLGSSYEQYF
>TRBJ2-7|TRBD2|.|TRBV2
TGTGCCAGCAGTCGGACTAGCGGGGGGCTTGCCTACGAGCAGTACTTC
CASSRTSGGLAYEQYF
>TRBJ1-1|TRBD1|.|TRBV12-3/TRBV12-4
TGTGCCAGCAGTTGGGGCCGGGACAGAGCTTTCTTT
CASSWGRDRAFF